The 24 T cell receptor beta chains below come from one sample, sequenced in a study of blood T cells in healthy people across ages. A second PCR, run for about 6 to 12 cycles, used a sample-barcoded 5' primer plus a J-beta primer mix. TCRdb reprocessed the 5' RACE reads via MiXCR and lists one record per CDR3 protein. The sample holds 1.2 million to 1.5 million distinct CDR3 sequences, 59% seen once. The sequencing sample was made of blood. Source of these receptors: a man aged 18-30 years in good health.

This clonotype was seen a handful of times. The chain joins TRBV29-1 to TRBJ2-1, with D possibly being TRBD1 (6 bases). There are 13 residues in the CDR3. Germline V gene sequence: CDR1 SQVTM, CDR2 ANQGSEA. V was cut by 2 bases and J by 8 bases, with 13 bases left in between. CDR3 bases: TGCAGCGTTGAAAGACAGGTCGGGGATGAGCAGTTCTTC. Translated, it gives CSVERQVGDEQFF.

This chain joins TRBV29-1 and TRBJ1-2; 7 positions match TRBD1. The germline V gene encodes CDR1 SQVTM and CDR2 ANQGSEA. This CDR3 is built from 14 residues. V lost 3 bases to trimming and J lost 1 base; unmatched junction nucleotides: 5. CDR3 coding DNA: TGCAGCGTTGACCACAGGGGTGGTAACTATGGCTACACCTTC. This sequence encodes CSVDHRGGNYGYTF. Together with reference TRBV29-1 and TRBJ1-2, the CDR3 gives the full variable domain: SAVISQKPSRDICQRGTSLTIQCQVDSQVTMMFWYRQQPGQSLTLIATANQGSEATYESGFVIDKFPISRPNLTFSTLTVSNMSPEDSSIYLCSVDHRGGNYGYTFGSGTRLTVV.

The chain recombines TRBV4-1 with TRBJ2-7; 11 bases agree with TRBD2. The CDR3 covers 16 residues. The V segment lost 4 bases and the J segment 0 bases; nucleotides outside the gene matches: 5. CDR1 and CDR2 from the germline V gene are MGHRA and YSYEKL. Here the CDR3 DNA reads TGCGCCAGCAGCCGTACTACTAGCGGGAGCTCCTACGAGCAGTACTTC. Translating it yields CASSRTTSGSSYEQYF.

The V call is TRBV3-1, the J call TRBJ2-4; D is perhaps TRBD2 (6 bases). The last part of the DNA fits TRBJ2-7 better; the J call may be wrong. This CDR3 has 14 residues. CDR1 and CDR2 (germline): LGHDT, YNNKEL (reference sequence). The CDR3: CASSQESGVSEQYF. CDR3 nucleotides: TGTGCCAGCAGCCAAGAGTCGGGAGTCTCCGAGCAGTACTTC.

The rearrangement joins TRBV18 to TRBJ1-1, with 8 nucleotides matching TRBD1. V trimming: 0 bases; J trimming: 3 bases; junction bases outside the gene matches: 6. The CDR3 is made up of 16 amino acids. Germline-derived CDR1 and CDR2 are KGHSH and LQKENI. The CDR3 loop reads CASSPPPGGADTEAFF. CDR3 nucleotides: TGTGCCAGCTCACCACCGCCAGGGGGCGCGGACACTGAAGCTTTCTTT. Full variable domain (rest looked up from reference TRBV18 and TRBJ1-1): NAGVMQNPRHLVRRRGQEARLRCSPMKGHSHVYWYRQLPEEGLKFMVYLQKENIIDESGMPKERFSAEFPKEGPSILRIQQVVRGDSAAYFCASSPPPGGADTEAFFGQGTRLTVV.

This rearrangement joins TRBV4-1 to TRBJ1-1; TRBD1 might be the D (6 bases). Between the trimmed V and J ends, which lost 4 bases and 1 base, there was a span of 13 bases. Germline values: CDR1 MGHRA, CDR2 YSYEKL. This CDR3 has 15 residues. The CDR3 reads CASSRVDSRNTEAFF. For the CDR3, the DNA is TGCGCCAGCAGCCGGGTGGACAGTAGGAACACTGAAGCTTTCTTT.

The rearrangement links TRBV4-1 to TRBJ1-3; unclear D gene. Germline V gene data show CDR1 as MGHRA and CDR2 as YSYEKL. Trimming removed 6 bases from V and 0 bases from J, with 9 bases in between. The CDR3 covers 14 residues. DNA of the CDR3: TGCGCCAGCAGACACACATCCTCTGGAAACACCATATATTTT. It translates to CASRHTSSGNTIYF.

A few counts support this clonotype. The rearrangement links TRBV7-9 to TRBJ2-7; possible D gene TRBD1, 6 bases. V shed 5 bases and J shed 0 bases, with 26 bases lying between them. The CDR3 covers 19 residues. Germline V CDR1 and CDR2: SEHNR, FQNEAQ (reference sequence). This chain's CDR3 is CASSRPQGTPTTLSYEQYF. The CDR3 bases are TGTGCCAGCAGCCGCCCACAGGGTACCCCGACCACTCTCTCCTACGAGCAGTACTTC.

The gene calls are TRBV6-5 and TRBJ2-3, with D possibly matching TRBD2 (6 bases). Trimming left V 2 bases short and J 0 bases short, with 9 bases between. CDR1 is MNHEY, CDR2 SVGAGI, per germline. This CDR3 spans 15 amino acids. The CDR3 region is CASSYGGVSTDTQYF. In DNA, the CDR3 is TGTGCCAGCAGTTACGGAGGGGTTAGCACAGATACGCAGTATTTT.

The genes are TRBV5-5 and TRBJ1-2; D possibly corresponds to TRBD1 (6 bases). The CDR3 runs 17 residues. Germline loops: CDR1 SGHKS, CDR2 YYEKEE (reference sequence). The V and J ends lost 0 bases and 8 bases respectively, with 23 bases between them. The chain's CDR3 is CASSLVSRGSAVGGYTF. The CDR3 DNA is TGTGCCAGCAGCTTGGTTTCAAGGGGGTCGGCAGTTGGCGGCTACACCTTC.

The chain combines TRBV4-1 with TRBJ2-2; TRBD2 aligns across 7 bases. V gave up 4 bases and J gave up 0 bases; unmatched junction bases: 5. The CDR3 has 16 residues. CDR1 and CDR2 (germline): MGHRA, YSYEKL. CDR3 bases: TGCGCCAGCAGCCTCCGGGGGGATCCGAACACCGGGGAGCTGTTTTTT. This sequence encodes CASSLRGDPNTGELFF.

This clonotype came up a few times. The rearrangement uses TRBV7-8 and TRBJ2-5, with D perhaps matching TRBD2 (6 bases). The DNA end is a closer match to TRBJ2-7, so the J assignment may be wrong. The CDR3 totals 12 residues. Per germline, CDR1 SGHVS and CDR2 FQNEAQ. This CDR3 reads CASSHPSDEQYF. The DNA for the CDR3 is TGTGCCAGCAGCCACCCTAGCGACGAGCAGTACTTC.

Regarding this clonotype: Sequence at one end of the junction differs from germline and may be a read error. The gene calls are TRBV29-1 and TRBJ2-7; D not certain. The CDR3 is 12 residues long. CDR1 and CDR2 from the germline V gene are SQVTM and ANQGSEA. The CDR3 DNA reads TGCAGCGTTGCCAGTGATGGGTACGGGCAGTACTTC. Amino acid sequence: CSVASDGYGQYF.

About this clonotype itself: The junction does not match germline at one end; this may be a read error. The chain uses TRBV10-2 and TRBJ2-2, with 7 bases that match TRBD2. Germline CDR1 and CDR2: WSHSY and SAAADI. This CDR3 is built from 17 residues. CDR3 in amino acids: CASSYSRAGSDTGELFF. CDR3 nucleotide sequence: TGTGCCAGCAGTTACTCGCGAGCGGGATCGGACACCGGGGAGCTGTTTTTT.

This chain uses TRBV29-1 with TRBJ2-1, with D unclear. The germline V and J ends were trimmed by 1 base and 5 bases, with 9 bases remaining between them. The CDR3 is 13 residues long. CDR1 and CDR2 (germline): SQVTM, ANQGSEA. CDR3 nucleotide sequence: TGCAGCGTTGAAGCCCCGGATCACAATGAGCAGTTCTTC. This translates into CSVEAPDHNEQFF.

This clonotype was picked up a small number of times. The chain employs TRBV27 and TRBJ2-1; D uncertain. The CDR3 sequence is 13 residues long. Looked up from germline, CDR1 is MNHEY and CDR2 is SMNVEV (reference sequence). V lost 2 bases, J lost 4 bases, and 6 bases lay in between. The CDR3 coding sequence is TGTGCCAGCAGTTTACACCTATACAATGAGCAGTTCTTC. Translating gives CASSLHLYNEQFF.

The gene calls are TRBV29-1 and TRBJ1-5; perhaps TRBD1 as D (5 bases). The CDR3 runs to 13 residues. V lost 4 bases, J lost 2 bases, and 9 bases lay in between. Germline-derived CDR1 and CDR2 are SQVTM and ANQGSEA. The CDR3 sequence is CSVAGPRNQPQHF. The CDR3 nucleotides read TGCAGCGTTGCGGGGCCGCGCAATCAGCCCCAGCATTTT.

The CDR3 sequence is CASSLVYWTSGYNEQFF. In DNA form, the CDR3 reads TGTGCCAGCAGCTTGGTCTATTGGACTAGCGGTTACAATGAGCAGTTCTTC. The V and J genes are TRBV5-6 and TRBJ2-1; 10 bases match TRBD2. J lost 4 bases, V lost 0 bases, and 7 bases had no gene match. CDR3 length: 17 amino acids. Per germline, CDR1 SGHDT and CDR2 YYEEEE.

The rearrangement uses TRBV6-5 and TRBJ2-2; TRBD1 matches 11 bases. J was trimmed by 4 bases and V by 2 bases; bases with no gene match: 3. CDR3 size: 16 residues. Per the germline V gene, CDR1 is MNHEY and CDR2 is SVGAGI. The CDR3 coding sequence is TGTGCCAGCAGTTACCAGGACAGGGGGCCCACCGGGGAGCTGTTTTTT. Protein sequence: CASSYQDRGPTGELFF.

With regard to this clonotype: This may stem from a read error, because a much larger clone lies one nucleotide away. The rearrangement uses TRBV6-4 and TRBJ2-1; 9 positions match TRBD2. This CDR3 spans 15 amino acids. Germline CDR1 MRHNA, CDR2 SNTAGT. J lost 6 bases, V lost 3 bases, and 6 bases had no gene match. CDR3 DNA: TGTGCCAGCAGTGAAAGACGAGCGGGGGGCAATGAGCAGTTCTTC. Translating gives CASSERRAGGNEQFF.

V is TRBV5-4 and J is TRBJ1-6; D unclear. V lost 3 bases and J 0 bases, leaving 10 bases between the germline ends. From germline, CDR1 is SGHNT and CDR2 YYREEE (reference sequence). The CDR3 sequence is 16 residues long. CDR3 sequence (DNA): TGTGCCAGCAGCTACCTAGGGAGCTCCTATAATTCACCCCTCCACTTT. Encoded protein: CASSYLGSSYNSPLHF.

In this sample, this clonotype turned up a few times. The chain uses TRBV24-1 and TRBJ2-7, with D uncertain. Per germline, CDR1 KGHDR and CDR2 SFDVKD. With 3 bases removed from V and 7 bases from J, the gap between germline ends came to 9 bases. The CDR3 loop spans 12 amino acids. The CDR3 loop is CATSDPSGEQYF. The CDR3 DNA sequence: TGTGCCACCAGTGATCCGTCTGGGGAGCAGTACTTC.

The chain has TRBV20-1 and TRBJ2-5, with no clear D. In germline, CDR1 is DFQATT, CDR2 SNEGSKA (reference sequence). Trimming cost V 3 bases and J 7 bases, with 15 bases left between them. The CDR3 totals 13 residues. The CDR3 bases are TGCAGTGCTAGTGGGCAGATTGTTGGGACCCAGTACTTC. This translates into CSASGQIVGTQYF.

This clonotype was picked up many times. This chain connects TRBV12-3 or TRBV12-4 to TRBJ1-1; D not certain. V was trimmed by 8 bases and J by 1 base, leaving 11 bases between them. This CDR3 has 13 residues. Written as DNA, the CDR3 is TGTGCCAGCTCGTTCGGGGAGAACACTGAAGCTTTCTTT. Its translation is CASSFGENTEAFF.